The 15 T cell receptor beta chains presented below share a single source sample, sequenced in a study of control samples from healthy donors and cancer patients. The data were produced by immunoSEQ multiplex PCR, yet TCRdb's version contains in-frame clones alone and is incomplete. Among roughly 130,000 clones, roughly 84% were seen once, and the ten largest hold more than 2.5%. Sequences were obtained from blood. The receptors come from a man aged 50 or older in good health.

This chain links TRBV28 with TRBJ2-7; D perhaps matches TRBD2 (6 bases). Germline V gives CDR1 MDHEN, CDR2 SYDVKM. The CDR3 spans 15 residues. Trimming pared 7 bases from V and 3 bases from J, leaving 19 bases between. This CDR3 is CASTPGGGTYYEQYF. The CDR3 DNA is TGTGCCAGCACCCCAGGAGGAGGGACCTACTACGAGCAGTACTTC. Full variable domain (remainder filled in from reference TRBV28 and TRBJ2-7): DVKVTQSSRYLVKRTGEKVFLECVQDMDHENMFWYRQDPGLGLRLIYFSYDVKMKEKGDIPEGYSVSREKKERFSLILESASTNQTSMYLCASTPGGGTYYEQYFGPGTRLTVT.

The rearrangement joins TRBV19 to TRBJ2-2; D might be TRBD1 (6 bases). CDR1 is LNHDA, CDR2 SQIVND, per germline (reference sequence). V was cut by 4 bases and J by 6 bases, with 15 bases left in between. The length of the CDR3 is 15 residues. The CDR3 sequence is CASSTGAGQAGELFF. The CDR3 nucleotides read TGTGCCAGTAGTACAGGGGCCGGGCAGGCCGGGGAGCTGTTTTTT.

The V call is TRBV2, the J call TRBJ1-1; weak D call: TRBD1 (5 bases). Germline loops: CDR1 SNHLY, CDR2 FYNNEI. This CDR3 contains 14 residues. Trimming pared 3 bases from V and 5 bases from J, leaving 13 bases between. The CDR3 loop reads CASSESGGKTEAFF. The CDR3 DNA is TGTGCCAGCAGTGAGTCTGGGGGGAAAACTGAAGCTTTCTTT.

The V call is TRBV5-1, the J call TRBJ1-5, with D tentatively TRBD1 (5 bases). The V and J ends lost 0 bases and 0 bases respectively, with 7 bases between them. This CDR3 spans 15 amino acids. CDR1 is SGHRS, CDR2 YFSETQ, per germline. The CDR3: CASSLEGHSNQPQHF. The CDR3 DNA reads as TGCGCCAGCAGCTTGGAGGGGCATAGCAATCAGCCCCAGCATTTT.

The V call is TRBV5-4, the J call TRBJ2-1; a weak D match, TRBD1 (6 bases). Trimming pared 2 bases from V and 6 bases from J, leaving 18 bases between. The CDR3 has 16 residues. CDR1 and CDR2 from the germline V gene are SGHNT and YYREEE (reference sequence). CDR3 amino acids: CASSFPGQRLGNEQFF. In nucleotides, the CDR3 is TGTGCCAGCAGCTTCCCTGGACAGCGCTTGGGCAATGAGCAGTTCTTC.

This clone was counted once. The chain is built from TRBV6-1 and TRBJ2-2; the D is unclear. The germline V gene encodes CDR1 MNHNS and CDR2 SASEGT. The CDR3 covers 15 residues. Trimming took 2 bases from V and 0 from J, leaving 7 bases between them. The CDR3 DNA reads as TGTGCCAGCAGTGAATATGGATCGAACACCGGGGAGCTGTTTTTT. This gives the protein CASSEYGSNTGELFF.

The chain is built from TRBV9 and TRBJ2-1; D not resolved. The CDR3 spans 13 residues. Germline CDR1 is SGDLS and CDR2 is YYNGEE. V was cut by 0 bases and J by 9 bases, with 10 bases left in between. The CDR3 is CASSVGRVGEQFF. The DNA of the CDR3 is TGTGCCAGCAGCGTAGGTAGGGTGGGTGAGCAGTTCTTC.

CDR3 DNA sequence: TGTGCCGGAACTCCACAGGGGATAGTTAACTATGGCTACACCTTC. Translating it yields CAGTPQGIVNYGYTF. The chain couples TRBV30 to TRBJ1-2; TRBD1 matches 7 bases. Trimming cost V 8 bases and J 1 base; bases outside gene matches: 13. This CDR3 is 15 amino acids long. Germline V gives CDR1 GTSNPN, CDR2 SVGIG (reference sequence).

With regard to this clone: The junction and the germline gene differ at one end; a read error may be behind it. This CDR3 is also generated by other DNA sequences in the sample. This sequence joins TRBV3-1 (or the pseudogene TRBV3-2) and TRBJ1-5; no definite D call. CDR1 is LGHDT, CDR2 YNNKEL, per germline (reference sequence). The CDR3 contains 16 residues. The CDR3, as DNA: TGTGCCAGCAGCCCTGGTCGAGGATTTAGCAATCAGCCTCAGCATTTT. This gives the protein CASSPGRGFSNQPQHF.

The chain uses TRBV11-2 and TRBJ2-1; TRBD2 aligns across 10 bases. V was clipped by 4 bases and J by 8 bases; unmatched bases: 5. This CDR3 comprises 14 residues. CDR1 and CDR2 from the germline V gene are SGHAT and FQNNGV. CDR3 amino acids: CASSSAGGLDEQFF. The CDR3 coding sequence is TGTGCCAGCAGCTCAGCGGGGGGGCTCGATGAGCAGTTCTTC.

The V gene is TRBV4-1, the J gene TRBJ2-3; TRBD1 agrees at 8 bases. Trimming cost V 3 bases and J 3 bases; bases outside gene matches: 8. The CDR3 covers 16 residues. CDR1 and CDR2 from the germline V gene are MGHRA and YSYEKL. Here the CDR3 DNA reads TGCGCCAGCAGCCACTTGGACAGGGAAGATACAGATACGCAGTATTTT. Translating it yields CASSHLDREDTDTQYF.

This clone was picked up one time. V is TRBV13 and J is TRBJ2-5; TRBD2 matches 10 bases. This CDR3 comprises 17 residues. The V gene end was trimmed by 1 base and the J gene end by 3 bases; junction bases not matched to a gene: 8. CDR1 is PRHDT and CDR2 is FYEKMQ in the germline V gene (reference sequence). The CDR3 spells CASSLVVERGGKETQYF. The DNA of the CDR3 is TGTGCCAGCAGCTTAGTCGTCGAGCGGGGGGGAAAAGAGACCCAGTACTTC.

This clone was seen only once. This rearrangement joins TRBV2 to TRBJ2-7; 7 bases line up with TRBD2. V was clipped by 4 bases and J by 4 bases; unmatched bases: 13. Germline V gene lookup returns CDR1 SNHLY and CDR2 FYNNEI. The CDR3 spans 16 residues. The CDR3 is CASSGARGRGFYEQYF. The CDR3 DNA follows: TGTGCCAGCAGTGGGGCTAGAGGGCGGGGGTTTTACGAGCAGTACTTC.

This chain connects TRBV28 to TRBJ1-1; 7 bases map to TRBD1. V lost 2 bases, J lost 6 bases, and 12 bases stayed unmatched. The germline V gene encodes CDR1 MDHEN and CDR2 SYDVKM. CDR3 length: 16 residues. Written as DNA, the CDR3 is TGTGCCAGCAGTTTACCACTGACTCCCGGGACAGCTGAAGCTTTCTTT. Translation: CASSLPLTPGTAEAFF.

This clone has a single count. V gene TRBV6-2 or TRBV6-3 combines with J gene TRBJ2-3, with 8 bases identical to TRBD2. The CDR3 spans 17 residues. CDR1 and CDR2 from the germline V gene are MNHEY and SVGEGT. With V trimmed by 5 bases and J by 2 bases, 12 bases remained unmatched. This CDR3 is CASSPPRGASHTDTQYF. The CDR3 bases are TGTGCCAGCAGTCCCCCGCGGGGGGCCTCACACACAGATACGCAGTATTTT.